This record concerns one T cell receptor beta chain sequence. This sample was taken from a study of CD8 T cells in Susac syndrome. Germline V lookup: CDR1 GTSNPN, CDR2 SVGIG (reference sequence). This CDR3 spans 13 amino acids. V dropped 4 bases and J dropped 4 bases, with 11 bases sitting between them. The authors carried out high-throughput sequencing of TCR beta. They applied it to CD8+ and CD4+ T cells obtained from blood. The multiple sclerosis controls consisted of treatment-naive patients with relapsing-remitting disease, either stable or active. The authors reverse transcribed roughly 0.5 to 1 ug RNA with random hexamers. TCR beta CDR3 was amplified by immunoSEQ covering 54 Vbeta and 13 Jbeta. MiXCR, run by TCRdb on the immunoSEQ multiplex PCR reads, gives a single entry per CDR3 protein. The table shows 160,000 or so distinct CDR3 sequences, with 95% to 96% occurring only once.

The clonotype originates from a human donor with multiple sclerosis. This sequence joins TRBV30 and TRBJ2-1, with a tentative D call TRBD1 (5 bases). The material sequenced was CD8+ T cells from PBMCs. The CDR3 DNA follows: TGTGCCTGGACCCCGACAGAATACAATGAGCAGTTCTTC. Residues: CAWTPTEYNEQFF.